Listed below are T cell receptor beta chains from one sample, sequenced in a study of cytomegalovirus exposure and HLA in healthy donors. TCRdb's table, derived via immunoSEQ multiplex PCR, lists solely in-frame clones and lacks some. Of about 200,000 clones in the sample, 70% to 80% were seen once. Material for sequencing was PBMCs. All receptors come from a girl aged 2 to 10 in good health and CMV-seronegative. Both conserved end residues are part of each CDR3. Clone size is given for some rows only: seen once, a few or many times, or a class if the clone is expanded.

clone_size: NA; j_call: TRBJ2-7; v_call: TRBV6-5; cdr3_aa: CASSYGLASYEQYF
clone_size: few; j_call: TRBJ2-7; v_call: TRBV9; cdr3_aa: CASSAHGGASGRYEQYF
clone_size: NA; j_call: TRBJ2-1; v_call: TRBV5-4; cdr3_aa: CASSLGQYSEQFF
clone_size: few; j_call: TRBJ1-1; v_call: TRBV5-6; cdr3_aa: CASSLQTDTEAFF
clone_size: NA; j_call: TRBJ2-1; v_call: TRBV27; cdr3_aa: CASSLIAGGRNEQFF
clone_size: NA; j_call: TRBJ2-7; v_call: TRBV6-6; cdr3_aa: CASSYSRGTTPYEQYF
clone_size: NA; j_call: TRBJ2-7; v_call: TRBV4-1; cdr3_aa: CASSQVAGMYEQYF
clone_size: NA; j_call: TRBJ2-1; v_call: TRBV27; cdr3_aa: CASSPVLASHEQFF
clone_size: NA; j_call: TRBJ1-5; v_call: TRBV7-9; cdr3_aa: CASSLALTASSDQPQHF
clone_size: NA; j_call: TRBJ1-5; v_call: TRBV19; cdr3_aa: CASSIGDRVNQPQHF
clone_size: NA; j_call: TRBJ2-1; v_call: TRBV5-1; cdr3_aa: CASSLGQGYNEQFF
clone_size: few; j_call: TRBJ1-2; v_call: TRBV9; cdr3_aa: CASSGRQQGSYGYTF
clone_size: NA; j_call: TRBJ2-7; v_call: TRBV30; cdr3_aa: CAWRSPGTAYEQYF
clone_size: NA; j_call: TRBJ2-2; v_call: TRBV11-2; cdr3_aa: CASSLDVTVLNTGELFF
clone_size: NA; j_call: TRBJ2-5; v_call: TRBV29-1; cdr3_aa: CSVALAGADGETQYF
clone_size: NA; j_call: TRBJ1-6; v_call: TRBV28; cdr3_aa: CASSLTPAGRPQGSPLHF
clone_size: NA; j_call: TRBJ1-1; v_call: TRBV19; cdr3_aa: CASSIGPGQGAFLYVDTEAFF
clone_size: NA; j_call: TRBJ1-2; v_call: TRBV5-1; cdr3_aa: CASSLDNSYTF
clone_size: NA; j_call: TRBJ2-3; v_call: TRBV2; cdr3_aa: CASRLDRVTDTQYF
clone_size: NA; j_call: TRBJ2-7; v_call: TRBV6-5; cdr3_aa: CASRQSTGGLYEQYF
clone_size: NA; j_call: TRBJ2-3; v_call: TRBV5-4; cdr3_aa: CASSSRAGEDTQYF
clone_size: NA; j_call: TRBJ2-1; v_call: TRBV6-5; cdr3_aa: CASSRPGQGKNEQFF
clone_size: NA; j_call: TRBJ2-1; v_call: TRBV5-1; cdr3_aa: CASSLAGESYNEQFF
clone_size: NA; j_call: TRBJ2-5; v_call: TRBV19; cdr3_aa: CASSIERGGEETQYF
clone_size: NA; j_call: TRBJ2-5; v_call: TRBV7-9; cdr3_aa: CSSSSWTSGGAKETQYF
clone_size: NA; j_call: TRBJ2-7; v_call: TRBV25-1; cdr3_aa: CASSLSLPVSNHEQYF
clone_size: few; j_call: TRBJ2-7; v_call: TRBV7-8; cdr3_aa: CASSLDSPGYEQYF
clone_size: NA; j_call: NA; v_call: TRBV7-9; cdr3_aa: CASSGTSGRNEQYF
clone_size: few; j_call: TRBJ2-2; v_call: TRBV25-1; cdr3_aa: CASSELGAGELFF
clone_size: NA; j_call: TRBJ1-1; v_call: TRBV6-5; cdr3_aa: CASRPDGIPGEAFF
clone_size: NA; j_call: TRBJ2-7; v_call: TRBV10-3; cdr3_aa: CAISESEGEQYF
clone_size: NA; j_call: TRBJ2-7; v_call: TRBV27; cdr3_aa: CASADRGYEQYF
clone_size: NA; j_call: TRBJ2-7; v_call: TRBV6-1; cdr3_aa: CAGGDRGHEQYF
clone_size: NA; j_call: TRBJ1-4; v_call: TRBV6-4; cdr3_aa: CASSLQGASGEKLFF
clone_size: NA; j_call: TRBJ2-4; v_call: TRBV11-2; cdr3_aa: CASTTGGAKNIQYF
clone_size: NA; j_call: TRBJ1-1; v_call: TRBV4-1; cdr3_aa: CASSHAGTDEAFF
clone_size: once; j_call: TRBJ1-2; v_call: TRBV7-2; cdr3_aa: CASSLTVWQVLGYTF
clone_size: NA; j_call: TRBJ1-2; v_call: TRBV29-1; cdr3_aa: CSVEESVGYTF
clone_size: NA; j_call: TRBJ2-2; v_call: TRBV5-1; cdr3_aa: CASSFLAGGNTGELFF
clone_size: NA; j_call: TRBJ1-4; v_call: TRBV30; cdr3_aa: CAWSIGVETVATNEKLFF
clone_size: NA; j_call: TRBJ2-3; v_call: TRBV27; cdr3_aa: CASRGDRGTDTQYF
clone_size: few; j_call: TRBJ1-6; v_call: TRBV5-1; cdr3_aa: CASTPGEGNSNSPLHF
clone_size: NA; j_call: TRBJ1-5; v_call: TRBV7-2; cdr3_aa: CASSFDRDQPQHF
clone_size: NA; j_call: TRBJ1-2; v_call: TRBV2; cdr3_aa: CASRIGGAGGYTF
clone_size: NA; j_call: TRBJ2-5; v_call: TRBV6-1; cdr3_aa: CASSEDRLQETQYF
clone_size: NA; j_call: TRBJ2-7; v_call: TRBV27; cdr3_aa: CASSLTGWSSYEQYF
clone_size: NA; j_call: TRBJ1-1; v_call: TRBV5-6; cdr3_aa: CASSQTTGGNTEAFF
clone_size: NA; j_call: TRBJ1-2; v_call: TRBV29-1; cdr3_aa: CSVGGGQSYTF
clone_size: NA; j_call: TRBJ2-7; v_call: TRBV20-1; cdr3_aa: CSASSAYEQYF